This T cell receptor beta chain was observed in a study of response to subunit inactivated influenza vaccine (dated by TCRdb to the late 2010s). A note on the overall study: The study used deep quantitative T cell receptor repertoire profiling to track responses to a trivalent subunit inactivated influenza vaccine. The paper as a whole reports these results and caveats: The authors suggested that each seasonal influenza vaccination may recruit only a limited number of new T cells.

V was cut back by 6 bases and J by 2 bases, leaving a gap of 16 bases between them. CDR1 and CDR2 (SGHAT, FQNNGV) derive from the germline V gene. Measured from the cysteine to the phenylalanine, the CDR3 is 16 residues long. This entry keeps only the CDR3 DNA: 48 bases, framed from base 1. This clonotype was seen a handful of times. This receptor's antigen is unknown. The input lacks base qualities; no much larger clone sits a single base away. Preparation of the library involved RT-PCR. The run used an Illumina HiSeq 2500. The raw public reads went through TCRdb reprocessing: fastp at Q25, MiXCR clone calling, in-frame beta chains kept. Every CDR3 protein is listed once, alongside the most common genes and DNA of its rows. The sample records under 200,000 distinct CDR3 sequences, 11% of which are singletons. Roughly 12% of the sample comes from the top ten. Explained via the paper, the time point label denotes: 45 days after influenza vaccine administration.

Recombination joined TRBV11-2 with TRBJ2-2, with TRBD2 as a weak D call on 5 bases. The input for sequencing was non-naive T cells sorted from PBMCs, taken roughly 6 weeks after vaccination. What the cell subset or site label conveys for this sample: memory T cell fraction. The receptor was isolated from a man over 45 who received an inactivated influenza vaccine. Donor details come from another sample of the same person, matched by shared clones. Here the CDR3 is given as CASRPWTPLNTGELFF. The nucleotide sequence reads as follows: TGTGCCAGCAGACCCTGGACTCCACTAAACACCGGGGAGCTGTTTTTT.